Below, 15 T cell receptor beta chains from the same sample are listed, as sequenced in a study of blood T cell repertoires in COVID-19. Measured with immunoSEQ multiplex PCR; TCRdb has only the in-frame clones, and not every one. There are 100,000 to 130,000 clones in the sample; about nine tenths occur only once, and roughly 1.2% lies in the top ten. Sequenced: peripheral blood. The source of these receptors is a woman between 25 and 40 years old with acute or convalescent COVID-19.

The chain joins TRBV6-5 to TRBJ2-1; 7 positions match TRBD2. The CDR3 covers 15 residues. V was clipped by 6 bases and J by 4 bases; unmatched bases: 9. The germline V gene encodes CDR1 MNHEY and CDR2 SVGAGI. CDR3 sequence (DNA): TGTGCCAGCAGCCCGATCGCGGGAGATTACAATGAGCAGTTCTTC. Its translation is CASSPIAGDYNEQFF.

This chain joins TRBV11-2 and TRBJ1-1; D is uncertain. This CDR3 is 15 amino acids long. Germline assignment: CDR1 SGHAT and CDR2 FQNNGV. Trimming shortened V by 1 base and J by 8 bases, and 17 bases separated the two germline ends. The CDR3 DNA reads TGTGCCAGCAGCTTAGGATGGGCAGCGGTACCAGAAGCTTTCTTT. This encodes CASSLGWAAVPEAFF.

This chain connects TRBV27 to TRBJ2-7; 9 bases agree with TRBD2. CDR1 and CDR2 (germline): MNHEY, SMNVEV (reference sequence). Losses at the gene ends were 3 bases for V and 7 bases for J; bases not matched to a gene: 7. The CDR3 spans 14 residues. CDR3 sequence (DNA): TGTGCCAGCAGTTTCTCTGCGGGGGGGAGTGAGCAGTACTTC. Its protein product is CASSFSAGGSEQYF.

This rearrangement joins TRBV4-1 to TRBJ1-2, with 10 bases that match TRBD1. The germline V gene has CDR1 MGHRA and CDR2 YSYEKL. There are 19 residues in the CDR3. With V trimmed by 8 bases and J by 0 bases, 18 bases remained unmatched. This CDR3 reads CASRVRDRGSPAANYGYTF. The DNA for the CDR3 is TGCGCCAGCCGGGTGCGGGACAGGGGTTCACCTGCAGCTAACTATGGCTACACCTTC.

The chain employs TRBV28 and TRBJ2-2; a possible D gene is TRBD1 (6 bases). This CDR3 comprises 16 residues. Germline V lookup: CDR1 MDHEN, CDR2 SYDVKM. Trimming took off 4 bases at V and 2 bases at J, with 14 bases between the two ends. DNA for the CDR3: TGTGCCAGCAGTTACATGGGGACACATAACACCGGGGAGCTGTTTTTT. Translated: CASSYMGTHNTGELFF.

V is TRBV5-4 and J is TRBJ2-3; a weak D match, TRBD2 (6 bases). Germline values: CDR1 SGHNT, CDR2 YYREEE (reference sequence). Trimming shortened V by 2 bases and J by 0 bases, and 10 bases separated the two germline ends. The CDR3 sequence is 15 residues long. The CDR3 nucleotides read TGTGCCAGCAGCTTTGCGGGGAGAAGCACAGATACGCAGTATTTT. Its protein is CASSFAGRSTDTQYF.

The V gene is TRBV28, the J gene TRBJ1-2, with TRBD1 identical over 10 bases. Trimming took 5 bases from V and 4 from J; bases not matched to a gene: 10. The germline V gene encodes CDR1 MDHEN and CDR2 SYDVKM. The CDR3 loop spans 16 amino acids. Here the CDR3 reads CASSLRRQGASYGYTF. CDR3 nucleotide sequence: TGTGCCAGCAGTCTACGCCGACAGGGGGCTAGCTATGGCTACACCTTC.

This clone was seen a single time. The chain combines TRBV5-5 with TRBJ2-4; D remains unclear. The CDR3 extends over 18 amino acids. Trimming removed 1 base from V and 0 bases from J, with 17 bases in between. Germline assignment: CDR1 SGHKS and CDR2 YYEKEE (reference sequence). As DNA, the CDR3 is TGTGCCAGCAGCTTGATCCACAGTATTAAACTAGCCAAAAACATTCAGTACTTC. Its translation: CASSLIHSIKLAKNIQYF.

Regarding this clone: The junction differs from germline at one of its ends, possibly a read error. V and J are TRBV4-1 and TRBJ1-1, with D possibly TRBD1 on 5 matching bases. Germline CDR1 is MGHRA and CDR2 is YSYEKL. This CDR3 is 18 amino acids long. The chain's CDR3 is CASSPKIGKGWANAEAFF. CDR3 bases: TGCGCCAGCAGCCCTAAGATTGGCAAGGGGTGGGCGAACGCTGAAGCTTTCTTT.

This clone was observed once. Germline is not matched at one junction end, which may reflect a read error. The V gene is TRBV7-7, the J gene TRBJ2-1, with D possibly TRBD1 on 5 matching bases. The CDR3 spans 15 residues. Germline CDR1 SSHAT, CDR2 FNYEAQ (reference sequence). CDR3 nucleotide sequence: TGTGCTAGCAGCCGACTCCGAGCAGGGAACAATGAGCAGTTCTTC. Protein: CASSRLRAGNNEQFF.

The rearrangement uses TRBV21-1 and TRBJ2-7; the D segment call TRBD2 is taken from the table without a DNA check. TRBV21-1 is a pseudogene locus. CDR3 length: 15 residues. The CDR3 sequence is CASSKRELVSYEQYF. CDR3 DNA: TGTGCCAGCAGCAAAAGAGAACTAGTTTCTTACGAGCAGTACTTC.

The V gene is TRBV6-9, the J gene TRBJ2-7; 9 bases agree with TRBD1. Per germline, CDR1 MNHGY and CDR2 SVAAGI. The CDR3 is made up of 14 amino acids. Unmatched junction bases numbered 5, after V lost 5 bases and J lost 3 bases. CDR3 nucleotide sequence: TGTGCCAGCAGTCGGGAGGACAGGGGCTACGAGCAGTACTTC. Its protein product is CASSREDRGYEQYF.

The chain couples TRBV6-4 to TRBJ2-1; 9 bases match TRBD2. V lost 6 bases, J lost 6 bases, and 12 bases stayed unmatched. The germline CDR1 and CDR2 sequences are MRHNA and SNTAGT. CDR3 length: 16 residues. The CDR3 DNA is TGTGCCAGCAGCAGAATAGCGGGAGTGGAGGGCAATGAGCAGTTCTTC. It specifies CASSRIAGVEGNEQFF.

The chain carries TRBV18 and TRBJ2-1, with 8 bases that match TRBD1. J gave up 8 bases and V 2 bases, and 5 bases lay outside the gene matches. Germline loops: CDR1 KGHSH, CDR2 LQKENI. CDR3 length: 14 residues. The chain's CDR3 is CASSPGQGAYEQFF. For the CDR3, the DNA is TGTGCCAGCTCACCAGGCCAGGGGGCCTATGAGCAGTTCTTC.

This chain links TRBV9 with TRBJ2-2, with a possible D match to TRBD1 (6 bases). The V end was cut by 3 bases, the J end by 5 bases, with 11 bases between. The CDR3 is made up of 14 amino acids. Germline V gives CDR1 SGDLS, CDR2 YYNGEE. CDR3 nucleotide sequence: TGTGCCAGCAGCGCCCACCAGGGGACCGGGGAGCTGTTTTTT. Residues: CASSAHQGTGELFF.